This TCR beta chain appears in the sequencing data of a study of T cells after yellow fever vaccination (dated by TCRdb to about 2019). Background on the whole study: The SMART-Seq v4 Ultra Low Input RNA kit was used to prepare libraries from fractions with low cell numbers. To follow T-cell clones before and after both primary and booster YFV17D yellow fever vaccination, bulk TCR alpha and beta repertoires underwent longitudinal sequencing. Two healthy male donors, one aged 18 to 30 and one aged 30 to 40 years, were included in the cohort. Blood was drawn at multiple timepoints before and after primary and secondary immunization, with bulk PBMC replicates and cell subsets isolated.

Overall study outcomes, separate from this receptor: Computational filtering was required because FACS-sorted repertoires could contain abundant contaminating clonotypes from the bulk population. A small fraction of clonotypes showed up in both the CD4 and CD8 compartments, probably as a result of convergent recombination. Compared with the primary T-cell response, the secondary T-cell response was faster but weaker, reaching its peak on day 5 rather than on day 15. Only two donors were included in the study, so the extent to which the findings can be generalized is limited. Most clones expanded after primary vaccination were re-detected after the booster (about 95% of CD4 and 88% of CD8), suggesting broad memory maintenance.

TCR cDNA was synthesized by 5'RACE template switching, through which a universal primer site and unique molecular identifiers were introduced. Priming for cDNA synthesis came from both the TCR alpha and TCR beta constant segments. Libraries were amplified in two PCR steps, with sample barcodes and sequencing adapters added in the second step. Sequencing of libraries was done on Illumina HiSeq 2500 (2x100 bp) or NovaSeq (2x150 bp). Processing in the source paper ran as follows. MIGEC was used to demultiplex reads and collapse the reads into UMI consensus sequences, and MiXCR was used for V(D)J alignment. Vaccine-responding clonotypes were identified with edgeR using replicate PBMC samples, with FDR below 0.01 and a log2 fold change above 5 up to day 15 being required. Each bulk clonotype received a CD4 or CD8 identity based on whether the sequenced CD4 or CD8 repertoire contained that clonotype at higher abundance. TCRdb trimmed public reads at Q25 via fastp, called clones via MiXCR and kept in-frame beta chains. Rows merge per CDR3 protein into single entries with the most common DNA and genes. TCRdb, rather than the study authors, made the V and J calls. Recorded for this sample are hundreds of thousands of distinct CDR3 sequences; 9.5% to 13% of them occurred a single time. The top ten hold around 20% of the sample.

The treatment or condition label for this specimen denotes: live attenuated yellow fever vaccine strain. At each blood-draw timepoint, two biological replicates of bulk PBMCs were obtained. PBMCs were isolated from peripheral blood using a standard Ficoll-Paque protocol. TriZol was used to extract RNA from bulk PBMCs, CD4 and CD8 fractions, and dextramer-positive and dextramer-negative fractions. From the cysteine up to the phenylalanine, the CDR3 has a length of 13 residues. Only the CDR3 DNA is retained, 39 bases long and in frame from the first base. V loses 5 bases of germline sequence and J loses 9 bases, and the interval between the two ends is 11 bases. CDR1 and CDR2 are read off the germline V gene as SGHAT and FQNNGV. This clonotype has a handful of counts. Its antigen has not been determined. Base-call qualities are not available, and no considerably larger clone is one nucleotide away.

This clonotype originated in a young man who received the YFV17D yellow fever vaccine. The sample here was PBMCs, taken on the day of the first yellow fever vaccination. This receptor chain uses TRBV11-2 and TRBJ1-6; the D segment cannot be called with confidence. Read as DNA, the sequence is TGTGCCAGCAGCCTTTGGGGTTCTTCACCCCTCCACTTT. Its coded protein is CASSLWGSSPLHF.